This paragraph reports one TCR beta chain. This sample stems from a study of beta chain features in type 1 diabetes. Expressed TCRB transcripts were sequenced because the isolated RNA had all been reverse transcribed beforehand. Only in-frame clones appear in the TCRdb table, and some are missing; sequencing was by immunoSEQ multiplex PCR. The table has around 280,000 clones, about 8.5% seen once; the top ten hold 1%. This CDR3 has 17 amino acids. Germline V gives CDR1 SGHDT, CDR2 YYEEEE. With V trimmed by 0 bases and J by 2 bases, 6 bases remained unmatched. The sequenced sample was central memory CD4+ T cells from blood. The clonotype originates from a woman aged 18-29 years in good health. The V gene is TRBV5-6, the J gene TRBJ2-3; TRBD2 aligns across 10 bases. This CDR3 reads CASSLVSGGAPTDTQYF. The DNA of the CDR3 is TGTGCCAGCAGCTTGGTGAGCGGGGGGGCCCCCACAGATACGCAGTATTTT.